This T cell receptor (beta chain) is drawn from a study of beta chain features in type 1 diabetes (dated by TCRdb to the late 2010s). For context, the study as a whole: Mean age, gender distribution, total cell number and subset yield were not different between patients and healthy donors. A total of 85 million to 140 million sorted cells were examined across all samples, and the number of cells per subset was strongly correlated with RNA yield. Regulatory and stem cell-like memory subsets were isolated from only 8 patients and roughly 8 healthy donors, whereas naive and central memory subsets came from all 28 donors. The study compared TCRB repertoires of sorted circulating CD4+ T cell subsets between recently diagnosed type 1 diabetes patients and matched healthy donors.

Broad study findings and their caveats: Type 1 diabetes patients showed a moderate but significant shortening of TCRB CDR3 length in all four CD4+ subsets. Fewer insertions and more nucleotide deletions at VDJ recombination sites were observed in patients with type 1 diabetes, implying thymic rearrangement abnormalities. Because the HLA sub-analyses included only small numbers of individuals, any influence of HLA type on TCRB rearrangement was left unresolved. Because cDNA rather than genomic DNA was sequenced, highly expressing activated cells could have been over-represented, although no difference in activation and CD3 levels was found between groups. Shorter templates might have been favored by PCR, but patient and control samples were amplified and corrected together, so both groups would have been affected equally by any skew. Naive, central memory and regulatory TCRB repertoires appeared to be more similar among patients than among healthy donors.

The junction shows trimming of 0 bases on V and 3 bases on J, plus 12 bases between the germline ends. Based on the germline V gene, the CDR1 and CDR2 sequences are SGHTA and FQGTGA. The CDR3 measures 15 amino acids from cysteine to phenylalanine. The retained sequence is limited to the CDR3, 45 bases, with the frame set at the first base. From each donor, a single peripheral blood sample of about 100 mL on average was drawn into heparinised tubes. A BD FACSAria II and a panel including CD45RO, CCR7, CD25, CD127, CD95 and CD27 were used to sort naive, central memory, regulatory and stem cell-like memory CD4+ T cells. Purity was above 95% for every sorted population. PBMCs were isolated immediately by Lymphoprep density gradient centrifugation and stained directly without culture. So that batch effects would be minimized, each experiment stained and sorted samples in pairs, pairing one healthy donor with one patient.

The entire isolated RNA was reverse transcribed using the High Capacity cDNA Reverse Transcription Kit, and thus expressed TCRB transcripts were sequenced. Deep immunoSEQ sequencing was performed on naive, central memory and regulatory T cell samples, with an average of roughly 3.5 million total reads per sample. Sorted cells were lysed in RLT buffer and RNA was extracted with DNase-treated RNeasy Micro or Mini kits, depending on cell number. Each cell subset was processed separately to prevent cross-contamination, with patient and healthy donor samples processed together. TCRB sequences were amplified from cDNA with the immunoSEQ multiplex PCR, producing 87-bp fragments spanning the CDR3 region. Amplicons were sequenced on the Illumina HiSeq platform. In the authors' own workflow: Synthetic template baselines were used to correct PCR bias computationally, reads within Hamming distance 2 were collapsed together, and singletons that could not be merged were discarded. Reads were aligned against IMGT to assign V, D and J genes, CDR3 length and insertions or deletions at six rearrangement sites. Within each subset, clonotype counts were normalized to sorted cell number, and only after that were true diversity and Gini coefficients computed with the tcR R package. Repertoire sharing was quantified using the overlap coefficient calculated on TCRB nucleotide sequences. As a proxy for the pre-selection repertoire, out-of-frame TCRB sequences from naive cells were analyzed. TCRdb retrieved this table from immuneACCESS and kept in-frame rearrangements only. Not all clones are present; in checked studies, unresolved V genes account for under half, and no reason is known for the remainder. V, J and clone size were drawn from that table, and D and trimming were deduced from the DNA. Present in this sample are 680,000 or so clones, roughly 16% of which were seen just once. The ten largest account for about 0.086% of the sample.

This clone was seen more than once but under ten times. Its antigen target is currently unknown. Base-call qualities are not available, and no considerably larger clone is one nucleotide away. The sequencing sample was made of naive CD4+ T cells from blood. The cell subset or site label corresponds to: true naive CD4+ T cells. The sequence derives from a man aged 18 to 35 in good health. Recombination joined TRBV7-3 with TRBJ2-7; TRBD1 is possibly the D segment (6 matching bases). The CDR3: CASSLTGHHLYEQYF. In nucleotide form, the sequence is TGTGCCAGCAGCTTAACGGGACACCACCTCTACGAGCAGTACTTC.